This T cell receptor beta chain was identified in a study of shared clonotypes between healthy human individuals. Study background: There were three CD4 naive, three CD4 memory, two CD8 naive and one CD8 memory plates per donor. Study outcomes and limitations: In several donors, about 5% of naive CD4 clonotypes appeared in common.

A roughly 200 ng quantity of DNA, roughly 30,000 T cell genomes, went into the sorted-subset replicate PCRs. Measured with immunoSEQ multiplex PCR; TCRdb has only the in-frame clones, and not every one. The table includes over 800,000 clones, over 90% detected once. About this clone: Its antigen is unidentified.

Cells designated naive CD8 were CD45RO-negative and were positively selected for CCR7, with terminally differentiated effector memory CD45RA+ cells excluded. Those who donated, Caucasian adults without exception, all lived in Nashville, Tennessee. CDR3 length: 14 amino acids. The germline V and J ends were trimmed by 6 bases and 1 base, with 13 bases remaining between them. The germline V gene encodes CDR1 ENHRY and CDR2 SYGVKD. The sequenced sample consisted of naive CD8+ T cells sorted from blood. J is TRBJ2-7 and V is TRBV10-3; D may be TRBD2 (5 bases). The source of this sequence is a man aged 30 to 39 in good health. The CDR3 protein is CAISPPGSSYEQYF. The CDR3 DNA sequence: TGTGCCATCAGCCCCCCGGGAAGTTCCTACGAGCAGTACTTC.